A single TCR beta chain is shown here with its context. This sample was taken from a study of T cell responses to AZD1222 COVID-19 vaccine. V lost 5 bases to trimming and J lost 0 bases; unmatched junction nucleotides: 7. The length of the CDR3 is 17 residues. From germline, CDR1 is SNHLY and CDR2 FYNNEI. The repertoire was sequenced with immunoSEQ multiplex PCR; TCRdb's copy has only in-frame clones and lacks some. The sample consists of approximately 190,000 clones, approximately 90% of them appearing once. The receptor's source is an adult in good health. This chain joins TRBV2 and TRBJ2-2; 9 positions agree with TRBD1. The input for sequencing was peripheral blood, taken on day 0 of AZD1222 vaccination. CDR3 DNA: TGTGCCAGCAGTAGGGACAGGGCAAATTCGAACACCGGGGAGCTGTTTTTT. Translation gives CASSRDRANSNTGELFF.